The TCR beta chain described here comes from a study of cytomegalovirus exposure and HLA in healthy donors. About the research overall: Earlier work reported approximately 110 million unique TCR beta sequences from approximately 180 million T cells.

The PCR ran on 60 Vbeta and 13 Jbeta primers. In the original workflow: There were 70 million to 95 million unique TCR beta chains by a later count, and 10 million to 12 million of them were shared. Clones were sequenced by immunoSEQ multiplex PCR, and TCRdb holds only the in-frame ones, with some missing. Clone size and V and J calls were adopted from that table, with D and trimming inferred from the DNA. The repertoire holds about 130,000 clones, with around 70% as singletons. Germline V gene data show CDR1 as LNHDA and CDR2 as SQIVND (reference sequence). Trimming cost V 3 bases and J 0 bases, with 11 bases left between them. CDR3 length equals 16 residues.

The specimen sequenced was PBMCs. V is TRBV19 and J is TRBJ2-2; D may be TRBD2 (5 bases). The sequence was collected from a man aged 35 to 55 in good health and CMV-seropositive. For the CDR3, the DNA is TGTGCCAGTAGTATGGGAGTGGGAACGAACACCGGGGAGCTGTTTTTT. Translating it yields CASSMGVGTNTGELFF.